The 21 T cell receptor beta chains below come from one sample, sequenced in a study of T-cell reconstitution after alpha-beta-depleted transplantation in children. Library preparation (for TCRbeta) was performed with unique molecular identifiers. TCRdb recomputed calls from the PCR reads with MiXCR, one row per CDR3 protein. The top ten clones hold 13% to 15% of a sample with around 600,000 distinct CDR3 sequences, roughly 23% of them seen once. The sample consisted of PBMCs, mostly from graft donor cells, taken 360 days after TCRalphabeta/CD19-depleted stem cell transplant. All receptors derive from a boy in the first two years of life who had a stem cell transplant for acute myeloid leukemia, so the T cells may come from the graft donor.

The genes are TRBV29-1 and TRBJ1-3; D is ambiguous. V lost 1 base to trimming and J lost 0 bases, with 1 base between them. CDR1 SQVTM and CDR2 ANQGSEA come from the germline V gene. The CDR3 contains 12 residues. This CDR3 is CSVEVSGNTIYF. The CDR3, as DNA: TGCAGCGTTGAAGTCTCTGGAAACACCATATATTTT.

J is TRBJ2-7 and V is TRBV20-1; 7 positions match TRBD2. The V segment lost 5 bases and the J segment 2 bases; nucleotides outside the gene matches: 12. CDR1 DFQATT and CDR2 SNEGSKA come from the germline V gene (reference sequence). CDR3 length: 15 amino acids. The DNA for the CDR3 is TGCAGTGCTTTGTTCGGGGAGGGTGTAACCTACGAGCAGTACTTC. It translates to CSALFGEGVTYEQYF.

This clonotype came up many times. This sequence joins TRBV12-3 or TRBV12-4 and TRBJ1-6, with 8 bases identical to TRBD1. This CDR3 has 15 amino acids. V gave up 6 bases and J gave up 5 bases; unmatched junction bases: 6. The CDR3 region has the DNA TGTGCCAGCAGCCCCGGACAGGGTCATAATTCACCCCTCCACTTT. Protein product: CASSPGQGHNSPLHF.

The V call is TRBV20-1, the J call TRBJ2-1; 10 bases match TRBD2. In germline, CDR1 is DFQATT, CDR2 SNEGSKA (reference sequence). The ends lost 6 bases at V and 5 bases at J; junction bases unmatched: 13. The CDR3 sequence is 16 residues long. The CDR3 DNA is TGCAGTGCACGGACTCTAGCGGGGGTCTTGGACAATGAGCAGTTCTTC. Amino acids: CSARTLAGVLDNEQFF.

The chain joins TRBV28 to TRBJ2-1; weak D call: TRBD1 (5 bases). The CDR3 has 13 amino acids. CDR1 and CDR2 (germline): MDHEN, SYDVKM. The V gene lost 6 bases and the J gene lost 15 bases, with 21 bases spanning the gap. In DNA form, the CDR3 reads TGTGCCAGCAGGTCCCTGGTAGACAGACTCAGGTTCTTC. It encodes CASRSLVDRLRFF.

This rearrangement joins TRBV12-3 or TRBV12-4 to TRBJ2-1; TRBD2 matches 10 bases. The CDR3 runs to 16 residues. The trim removed 5 bases at V and 5 bases at J, leaving 9 bases unmatched. CDR3 sequence: CASSPPLAGYHNEQFF. In nucleotides, the CDR3 is TGTGCCAGCAGTCCCCCACTAGCGGGGTATCACAATGAGCAGTTCTTC.

This clonotype was observed a handful of times. V and J are TRBV6-5 and TRBJ1-1, with a tentative D call TRBD1 (5 bases). The V gene's germline CDR1 is MNHEY and CDR2 SVGAGI. This CDR3 is 15 amino acids long. Trimming removed 3 bases at V and 7 bases at J, with 18 bases between. CDR3 protein: CASSYRRDGSYEAFF. DNA of the CDR3: TGTGCCAGCAGTTATCGCCGGGACGGCTCTTATGAAGCTTTCTTT.

This clonotype was detected many times. The rearrangement uses TRBV12-3 or TRBV12-4 and TRBJ2-5, with D tentatively TRBD1 (6 bases). The germline V and J ends were trimmed by 5 bases and 5 bases, with 15 bases remaining between them. The CDR3 consists of 14 residues. The CDR3 here is CASSRQVSLETQYF. In DNA form, the CDR3 reads TGTGCCAGCAGTCGACAGGTTTCGTTGGAGACCCAGTACTTC.

This clonotype was picked up a small number of times. The chain has TRBV12-3 or TRBV12-4 and TRBJ2-4; TRBD2 is a possible D gene (5 bases). The CDR3 contains 16 residues. V was pared by 1 base and J by 0 bases, with 10 bases between. DNA for the CDR3: TGTGCCAGCAGTTTAGGACTAATCGTAGCCAAAAACATTCAGTACTTC. Translating it yields CASSLGLIVAKNIQYF.

In this sample, this clonotype turned up a few times. The V call is TRBV6-1, the J call TRBJ2-7, with D uncertain. The V and J ends lost 5 bases and 0 bases respectively, with 11 bases between them. This CDR3 has 14 residues. The germline gives CDR1 MNHNS, CDR2 SASEGT. CDR3 nucleotides: TGTGCCAGCAGTCTCAGCGCTAACTCCTACGAGCAGTACGTC. It yields the protein CASSLSANSYEQYV.

The chain carries TRBV5-1 and TRBJ1-4; perhaps TRBD1 as D (5 bases). The CDR3 covers 15 residues. Trimming removed 2 bases at V and 6 bases at J, with 14 bases between. From germline, CDR1 is SGHRS and CDR2 YFSETQ. Written as DNA, the CDR3 is TGCGCCAGCAGCTTAATGGCAGGGCGAGATGAAAAACTGTTTTTT. As protein: CASSLMAGRDEKLFF.

This chain links TRBV30 with TRBJ2-7; the D gene is possibly TRBD2 (5 bases). The CDR3 consists of 14 residues. Trimming took 3 bases from V and 0 from J, leaving 12 bases between them. From germline, CDR1 is GTSNPN and CDR2 SVGIG (reference sequence). The CDR3 loop is CAWSPGLFSYEQYF. The CDR3 DNA is TGTGCCTGGAGCCCCGGACTCTTCTCCTACGAGCAGTACTTC.

This clonotype was counted once. The chain recombines TRBV15 with TRBJ2-1, with 7 nucleotides matching TRBD2. CDR3 length equals 17 residues. Germline loops: CDR1 LNHNV, CDR2 YYDKDF (reference sequence). Losses at the gene ends were 5 bases for V and 1 base for J; bases not matched to a gene: 11. The CDR3 DNA is TGTGCCACCAGCCCAATCCCCGAAGCGGGGTCCTACAATGAGCAGTTCTTC. Amino acid sequence: CATSPIPEAGSYNEQFF.

This chain links TRBV18 with TRBJ2-3, with TRBD2 identical over 9 bases. V was clipped by 2 bases and J by 5 bases; unmatched bases: 8. CDR1 and CDR2 from the germline V gene are KGHSH and LQKENI. CDR3 length: 16 amino acids. This CDR3 reads CASSPGGGASGDTQYF. The CDR3 DNA sequence: TGTGCCAGCTCACCAGGCGGGGGGGCCAGTGGAGATACGCAGTATTTT.

This clonotype came up many times. The chain carries TRBV29-1 and TRBJ2-3, with 8 bases lining up with TRBD1. The CDR3 spans 14 residues. V lost 5 bases, J lost 3 bases, and 7 bases stayed unmatched. Germline V gives CDR1 SQVTM, CDR2 ANQGSEA. The CDR3 bases are TGCAGCGTTCCGGACAGGGCGCGAACAGATACGCAGTATTTT. Protein: CSVPDRARTDTQYF.

This clonotype was seen more than once but under ten times. The V call is TRBV15, the J call TRBJ1-2; possibly TRBD1 for D (5 bases). The germline V and J ends were trimmed by 3 bases and 7 bases, with 15 bases remaining between them. The germline CDR1 and CDR2 sequences are LNHNV and YYDKDF (reference sequence). The CDR3 runs to 14 residues. The CDR3 DNA is TGTGCCACCAGCAGGAGAGGGTCGGGGGGTGGCTACACCTTC. Protein product: CATSRRGSGGGYTF.

This chain joins TRBV6-2 or TRBV6-3 and TRBJ2-1; D unclear. The CDR3 has 16 amino acids. V was shortened by 2 bases and J by 2 bases, with 13 bases between the two germline ends. Germline lookup yields CDR1 MNHEY and CDR2 SVGEGT. CDR3 sequence (DNA): TGTGCCAGCAGTTACCGTCACGCCTCGACCTACAATGAGCAGTTCTTC. It specifies CASSYRHASTYNEQFF.

This clonotype has a count of ten or more. This rearrangement joins TRBV12-3 or TRBV12-4 to TRBJ2-3, with 7 bases that match TRBD1. The CDR3 sequence is 16 residues long. V lost 5 bases to trimming and J lost 1 base; unmatched junction nucleotides: 9. CDR3 region: CASSPRTGGGTDTQYF. The CDR3 coding sequence is TGTGCCAGCAGTCCCCGGACAGGTGGGGGCACAGATACGCAGTATTTT.

The chain recombines TRBV4-3 with TRBJ2-4; D is perhaps TRBD2 (6 bases). Trimming removed 0 bases from V and 9 bases from J, with 15 bases in between. This CDR3 spans 15 amino acids. Germline V gives CDR1 LGHNA, CDR2 YSLEER. In nucleotides, the CDR3 is TGCGCCAGCAGCCAAGATCGGGAGCGGTATACCATTCAGTACTTC. Translation: CASSQDRERYTIQYF.

The J gene is TRBJ2-3, the V gene TRBV4-3, with a possible D match to TRBD1 (6 bases). CDR3 length: 17 residues. Germline lookup yields CDR1 LGHNA and CDR2 YSLEER. Trimming removed 3 bases from V and 1 base from J, with 17 bases in between. CDR3 sequence: CASSHNQGTHRTDTQYF. The CDR3 region has the DNA TGCGCCAGCAGCCACAATCAGGGGACGCACCGCACAGATACGCAGTATTTT.

This clonotype occurred many times. The rearrangement joins TRBV7-9 to TRBJ2-5, with D perhaps TRBD1 (5 bases). The CDR3 sequence is 14 residues long. Germline values: CDR1 SEHNR, CDR2 FQNEAQ (reference sequence). Trimming took off 6 bases at V and 2 bases at J, with 13 bases between the two ends. CDR3 coding DNA: TGTGCCAGCAGGGCAGGGCCCCAACAAGAGACCCAGTACTTC. This gives the protein CASRAGPQQETQYF.